This TCR beta chain was recovered during a study of blood T cell repertoires in COVID-19. Overall study: In each case, the material was cDNA or gDNA derived from T cells, B-cell-depleted T cells, or PBMCs.

As processed by the authors: By means of reference gene primer amplification, nucleated cell counts were estimated. Libraries were prepared by immunoSEQ multiplex PCR; TCRdb keeps only in-frame clonotypes and omits some of them. That table supplies the V and J calls and clone size; D and trimming were determined from the DNA. The sample shows roughly 380,000 clones, roughly nine tenths of them seen only once. V dropped 0 bases and J dropped 0 bases, with 12 bases sitting between them. From germline, CDR1 is LGHDT and CDR2 YNNKEL (reference sequence). CDR3 length equals 18 residues. Recruited during active infection, patients (from Seattle) were subsequently followed longitudinally.

Sequencing input: peripheral blood. This TCR was recovered from a woman aged 60-75 years with COVID-19, enrolled during active disease. This sequence joins TRBV3-1 (or the pseudogene TRBV3-2) and TRBJ2-6; D is unclear. The CDR3 coding sequence is TGTGCCAGCAGCCAAGATCCACCGGTGGTCTCTGGGGCCAACGTCCTGACTTTC. This gives the protein CASSQDPPVVSGANVLTF.